The rows below give T cell receptor beta chains drawn from one sample of a study of blood T cell repertoires in COVID-19. Produced via immunoSEQ multiplex PCR; TCRdb's table is partial and in-frame only. The sample contains 200,000 to 300,000 clones, approximately 86% of which appear only once. Sequenced: peripheral blood. Every receptor here comes from a woman in her thirties with acute or convalescent COVID-19. CDR3s include the opening cysteine and the closing phenylalanine or tryptophan. Fields, in order: J gene, D gene, V gene, clone size, CDR3 protein, CDR3 DNA. The D gene is left open where the match is weak. Rows give clone size only sometimes, using once, few, many, or a class for an expanded clone.

J: TRBJ2-3
D: .
V: TRBV29-1
size: .
CDR3: CSDLRGNTQYF
DNA: TGCAGCGACTTAAGGGGGAATACGCAGTATTTT

J: TRBJ1-2
D: TRBD1
V: TRBV24-1
size: .
CDR3: CATSDLDRTGGYTF
DNA: TGTGCCACCAGTGATTTGGATCGGACAGGCGGCTACACCTTC

J: TRBJ1-6
D: .
V: TRBV27
size: few
CDR3: CASSSSANLGNSPLHF
DNA: TGTGCCAGCAGTTCCAGTGCCAACCTTGGCAATTCACCCCTCCACTTT

J: TRBJ2-7
D: TRBD1
V: TRBV24-1
size: .
CDR3: CATSGNPGTGSYEQYF
DNA: TGTGCCACCAGTGGGAATCCCGGGACAGGGAGCTACGAGCAGTACTTC

J: TRBJ2-7
D: .
V: TRBV5-1
size: .
CDR3: CASSLPGPIHEQYF
DNA: TGCGCCAGCAGCTTGCCAGGCCCCATCCACGAGCAGTACTTC

J: TRBJ2-3
D: TRBD2
V: TRBV7-9
size: few
CDR3: CASTISGSSDTQYF
DNA: TGTGCCAGCACCATCAGCGGGAGCTCAGATACGCAGTATTTT

J: TRBJ2-5
D: TRBD2
V: TRBV9
size: once
CDR3: CASSVSSGRRQETQYF
DNA: TGTGCCAGCAGCGTATCTAGCGGGAGGCGACAAGAGACCCAGTACTTC

J: TRBJ2-3
D: .
V: TRBV2
size: once
CDR3: CASKGGISTDTQYF
DNA: TGTGCCAGCAAAGGCGGGATTAGCACAGATACGCAGTATTTT

J: TRBJ2-2
D: TRBD1
V: TRBV18
size: once
CDR3: CASSPATWTGLFF
DNA: TGTGCCAGCTCACCAGCCACATGGACAGGACTGTTTTTT

J: TRBJ2-1
D: .
V: TRBV7-9
size: .
CDR3: CASSSLGLGVDEQFF
DNA: TGTGCCAGCAGCTCTCTCGGCCTAGGGGTCGATGAGCAGTTCTTC

J: TRBJ2-7
D: TRBD1
V: TRBV7-9
size: .
CDR3: CASSLDRGGEQYF
DNA: TGTGCCAGCAGCTTGGACAGGGGCGGAGAGCAGTACTTC

J: TRBJ1-1
D: .
V: TRBV29-1
size: .
CDR3: CSVDHGRGTEAFF
DNA: TGCAGCGTTGATCACGGAAGGGGCACTGAAGCTTTCTTT

J: TRBJ2-1
D: .
V: TRBV5-1
size: .
CDR3: CASSYGRDNEQFF
DNA: TGCGCCAGCAGCTATGGTAGAGACAATGAGCAGTTCTTC